This TCR beta chain was captured in a study of T-cell reconstitution after alpha-beta-depleted transplantation in children. As it was prepared, the TCRbeta library received unique molecular identifiers. TCRdb fed the PCR reads into MiXCR, producing one record per CDR3 protein. The sample comprises just over 950,000 distinct CDR3 sequences, about 30% of which are singletons, and around 30% rests with the top ten. The receptor was derived from a boy younger than two who had a stem cell transplant for SCID, so the T cells may come from the graft donor. The sample in question was PBMCs, mostly from graft donor cells, obtained 360 days after TCRalphabeta/CD19-depleted stem cell transplant.

CDR3 sequence: CSVEGGQNTEAFF. The CDR3 nucleotides are TGCAGCGTGGAGGGGGGACAGAACACTGAAGCTTTCTTT. The J gene is TRBJ1-1, the V gene TRBV29-1; a possible D gene is TRBD1 (6 bases). The CDR3 is 13 residues long. Trimming removed 6 bases from V and 1 base from J, with 12 bases in between. CDR1 and CDR2 from the germline V gene are SQVTM and ANQGSEA. Full variable domain (missing parts from reference TRBV29-1 and TRBJ1-1): SAVISQKPSRDICQRGTSLTIQCQVDSQVTMMFWYRQQPGQSLTLIATANQGSEATYESGFVIDKFPISRPNLTFSTLTVSNMSPEDSSIYLCSVEGGQNTEAFFGQGTRLTVV.